The rows below give T cell receptor beta chains drawn from one sample of a study of CD8+CD57+ T cells in acquired aplastic anemia. TCRdb itself ran the reads through MiXCR, one entry per CDR3 protein. The profile shows around 500,000 distinct CDR3 sequences, more than 25% of them singletons. The material sequenced was sorted CD4+, CD8+, or CD8+CD57+ T cells (not recorded which) from PBMCs. These receptor sequences come from a human donor with aplastic anemia. The CDR3 runs from the conserved cysteine through the conserved F or W. The order of the fields is clone size, J gene, V gene, D gene, CDR3 protein, CDR3 DNA. A D gene is named only where the DNA matches it firmly. A row's size may be missing; if present it is once, few, many or a size class.

. | TRBJ1-6 | TRBV6-6 | . | CASSYDQGSYPPLHF | TGTGCCAGCAGTTACGATCAGGGCTCGTATCCACCCCTCCACTTT
few | TRBJ2-7 | TRBV12-3/TRBV12-4 | . | CASRPRGSYEQYF | TGTGCCAGTCGTCCCCGGGGGTCCTACGAGCAGTACTTC
few | TRBJ1-5 | TRBV2 | . | CASSPGGVGPQHF | TGTGCCAGCAGCCCGGGGGGGGTTGGGCCCCAGCATTTT
few | TRBJ2-5 | TRBV10-3 | TRBD1 | CAISDYRDRQETQYF | TGTGCCATCAGTGATTATAGGGACAGGCAAGAGACCCAGTACTTC
. | TRBJ1-5 | TRBV6-1 | TRBD1 | CASSMTGLWAQHF | TGTGCCAGCAGTATGACAGGGCTTTGGGCCCAGCATTTT
few | TRBJ2-1 | TRBV19 | TRBD1 | CASSIEGGWVHNEQFF | TGTGCCAGTAGTATAGAAGGGGGCTGGGTACACAATGAGCAGTTCTTC
. | TRBJ1-1 | TRBV5-5 | . | CASSLTPGGAGTEAFF | TGTGCCAGCAGCTTAACTCCGGGGGGAGCGGGCACTGAAGCTTTCTTT
many | TRBJ2-7 | TRBV15 | TRBD1 | CATSRGQGLSEQYF | TGTGCCACCAGCCGTGGACAGGGTCTCTCCGAGCAGTACTTC
. | TRBJ2-2 | TRBV10-3 | TRBD1 | CASRQGPTGELFF | TGTGCCAGCAGACAGGGGCCCACCGGGGAGCTGTTTTTT
. | TRBJ2-7 | TRBV7-2 | TRBD2 | CASKRGGAYEQYF | TGTGCCAGCAAGCGCGGGGGGGCCTACGAGCAGTACTTC
. | TRBJ1-5 | TRBV28 | . | CASSLPSGLQPQHF | TGTGCCAGCAGTTTACCGTCTGGGCTTCAGCCCCAGCATTTT
. | TRBJ2-1 | TRBV24-1 | . | CASSPSWGGSYNEQFF | TGTGCCAGCAGCCCATCATGGGGTGGGAGCTACAATGAGCAGTTCTTC
few | TRBJ2-5 | TRBV20-1 | TRBD2 | CSAAKREGPRETQYF | TGCAGTGCTGCAAAGCGGGAGGGCCCTCGTGAGACCCAGTACTTC
many | TRBJ1-5 | TRBV2 | . | CASSGGAGWQPQHF | TGTGCCAGCAGTGGTGGGGCAGGGTGGCAGCCCCAGCATTTT
. | TRBJ1-6 | TRBV30 | . | CAWSDGGRHSPLHF | TGTGCCTGGAGTGATGGAGGACGGCATTCACCCCTCCACTTT
many | TRBJ1-5 | TRBV5-5 | . | CASSLAGTASNQPQHF | TGTGCCAGCAGCTTGGCAGGGACGGCTAGCAATCAGCCCCAGCATTTT
. | TRBJ2-1 | TRBV6-1 | . | CAIRGQHNEQFF | TGTGCCATTCGTGGACAGCACAATGAGCAGTTCTTC
many | TRBJ2-2 | TRBV9 | . | CASSVAYTGELFF | TGTGCCAGCAGCGTAGCCTACACCGGGGAGCTGTTTTTT
. | TRBJ2-7 | TRBV7-2 | . | CASSLAVRAYEQYF | TGTGCCAGCAGCTTAGCGGTACGAGCCTACGAGCAGTACTTC
. | TRBJ1-1 | TRBV29-1 | . | CSVERGANTEAFF | TGCAGCGTTGAACGGGGGGCGAACACTGAAGCTTTCTTT
. | TRBJ2-7 | TRBV2 | TRBD1 | CASSAVGDRRHEQYF | TGTGCCAGCAGTGCTGTAGGGGACAGGCGCCACGAGCAGTACTTC
many | TRBJ2-7 | TRBV2 | TRBD1 | CASSGTGMYEQYF | TGTGCCAGCAGTGGGACAGGGATGTACGAGCAGTACTTC
. | TRBJ1-1 | TRBV9 | . | CASSVAILREGNTEAFF | TGTGCCAGCAGCGTAGCTATCTTACGCGAGGGGAACACTGAAGCTTTCTTT
few | TRBJ1-5 | TRBV6-1 | . | CASSVVPKSNQPQHF | TGTGCCAGCAGTGTCGTCCCTAAGAGCAATCAGCCCCAGCATTTT
few | TRBJ2-7 | TRBV19 | . | CASSMEGSATSYEQYF | TGTGCCAGTAGTATGGAAGGGTCCGCTACCTCCTACGAGCAGTACTTC
few | TRBJ2-5 | TRBV19 | TRBD2 | CASSIDSPGLAGTQETQYF | TGTGCCAGTAGTATAGATTCCCCGGGACTAGCGGGAACACAAGAGACCCAGTACTTC
. | TRBJ1-1 | TRBV6-5 | . | CASSFLLRDDQFSAFF | TGTGCCAGCAGTTTCTTATTGAGGGACGATCAGTTTAGCGCTTTCTTT
once | TRBJ2-7 | TRBV15 | TRBD2 | CATSDRGGPYEQYF | TGTGCCACCAGTGACCGCGGGGGTCCCTACGAGCAGTACTTC
many | TRBJ1-5 | TRBV7-2 | . | CASSRGRNQPQHF | TGTGCCAGCAGCAGAGGGCGTAATCAGCCCCAGCATTTT
few | TRBJ1-1 | TRBV20-1 | . | CSARAGQNTEAFF | TGCAGTGCTAGAGCGGGGCAGAACACTGAAGCTTTCTTT
many | TRBJ1-3 | TRBV19 | . | CASSNQGRLSTIYF | TGTGCCAGTAGTAACCAGGGGAGGCTCAGCACCATATATTTT
. | TRBJ1-1 | TRBV2 | . | CASGKEAFF | TGTGCCAGCGGAAAAGAAGCTTTCTTT
. | TRBJ2-7 | TRBV10-3 | . | CAISGGYEQYF | TGTGCCATCAGTGGTGGGTACGAGCAGTACTTC
. | TRBJ2-7 | TRBV9 | TRBD2 | CASRASGGASGYEQYF | TGTGCCAGCAGAGCGTCAGGTGGGGCTAGCGGCTACGAGCAGTACTTC
. | TRBJ2-1 | TRBV6-1 | . | CASSEAGRLNEQFF | TGTGCCAGCAGTGAAGCGGGCAGACTCAATGAGCAGTTCTTC
. | TRBJ1-1 | TRBV5-6 | TRBD1 | CASSVSGTGQPTEAFF | TGTGCCAGCAGCGTATCCGGGACAGGGCAACCCACTGAAGCTTTCTTT
few | TRBJ2-5 | TRBV10-3 | . | CASSYSQGQETQYF | TGTGCCAGCAGTTACTCCCAGGGACAAGAGACCCAGTACTTC
. | TRBJ2-7 | TRBV6-1 | . | CASSGHREGEQYF | TGTGCCAGCAGTGGACACAGGGAAGGCGAGCAGTACTTC
many | TRBJ2-7 | TRBV19 | . | CASSRRGAYEQYF | TGTGCCAGTAGTCGTAGGGGGGCCTACGAGCAGTACTTC
many | TRBJ1-6 | TRBV19 | . | CASSISTFPLHF | TGTGCCAGTAGTATATCGACATTCCCCCTCCACTTT
. | TRBJ2-7 | TRBV9 | TRBD2 | CASSVGGGRAYEQYF | TGTGCCAGCAGCGTAGGGGGCGGGAGGGCCTACGAGCAGTACTTC
. | TRBJ2-7 | TRBV11-1 | . | CASSGGLGSSYEQYF | TGTGCCAGCAGCGGGGGGCTTGGAAGCTCCTACGAGCAGTACTTC
many | TRBJ1-1 | TRBV2 | TRBD1 | CASILGTESTEAFF | TGTGCCAGCATTCTGGGGACAGAAAGCACTGAAGCTTTCTTT
. | TRBJ2-7 | TRBV5-6 | . | CASSLAGRSHPYEQYF | TGTGCCAGCAGCTTGGCAGGCCGGAGTCACCCCTACGAGCAGTACTTC
many | TRBJ1-5 | TRBV19 | . | CASSRGQGWGQPQHF | TGTGCCAGTAGTAGAGGGCAGGGTTGGGGTCAGCCCCAGCATTTT
. | TRBJ2-7 | TRBV7-2 | TRBD1 | CASSLVRTGAYEQYF | TGTGCCAGCAGCTTAGTCCGGACAGGGGCCTACGAGCAGTACTTC
. | TRBJ1-1 | TRBV7-3 | . | CASSFPGVANTEAFF | TGTGCCAGCAGCTTTCCAGGGGTTGCGAACACTGAAGCTTTCTTT
many | TRBJ2-3 | TRBV7-8 | . | CASSFVDTDTQYF | TGTGCCAGCAGCTTTGTGGACACAGATACGCAGTATTTT
. | TRBJ2-7 | TRBV2 | . | CASSEGSVWDEQYF | TGTGCCAGCAGTGAAGGGAGTGTTTGGGACGAGCAGTACTTC
. | TRBJ2-5 | TRBV10-3 | TRBD2 | CAISESSGGVAQETQYF | TGTGCCATCAGTGAGTCGAGCGGGGGGGTCGCCCAAGAGACCCAGTACTTC
few | TRBJ1-5 | TRBV20-1 | . | CSARPSGGNQPQHF | TGCAGTGCTAGACCCTCGGGGGGCAATCAGCCCCAGCATTTT
many | TRBJ1-2 | TRBV7-2 | . | CASSLAPDPYGYTF | TGTGCCAGCAGCTTAGCACCGGACCCCTATGGCTACACCTTC
. | TRBJ1-1 | TRBV6-5 | . | CASSYLDRGTEAFF | TGTGCCAGCAGTTACTTAGACCGGGGAACTGAAGCTTTCTTT
. | TRBJ2-3 | TRBV10-3 | TRBD1 | CASSSAGGTSTDTQYF | TGTGCCAGCAGCTCGGCAGGGGGTACTAGCACAGATACGCAGTATTTT
few | TRBJ2-2 | TRBV2 | . | CASIDGGRVAGELFF | TGTGCCAGCATTGACGGGGGCAGGGTCGCCGGGGAGCTGTTTTTT